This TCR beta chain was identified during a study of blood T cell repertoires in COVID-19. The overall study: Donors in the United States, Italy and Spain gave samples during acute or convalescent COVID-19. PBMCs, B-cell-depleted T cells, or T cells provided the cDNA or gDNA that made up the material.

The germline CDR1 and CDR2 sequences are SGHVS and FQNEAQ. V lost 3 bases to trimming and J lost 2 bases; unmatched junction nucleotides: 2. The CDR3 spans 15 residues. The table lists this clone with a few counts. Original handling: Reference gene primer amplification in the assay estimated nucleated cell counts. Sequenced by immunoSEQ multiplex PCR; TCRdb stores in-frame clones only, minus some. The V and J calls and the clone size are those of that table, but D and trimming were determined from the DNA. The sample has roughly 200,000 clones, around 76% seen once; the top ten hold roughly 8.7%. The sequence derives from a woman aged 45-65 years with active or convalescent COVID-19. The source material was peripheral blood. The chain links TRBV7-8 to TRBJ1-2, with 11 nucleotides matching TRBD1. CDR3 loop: CASSFRTGGNYGYTF. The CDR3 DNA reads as TGTGCCAGCAGCTTTCGGACAGGGGGCAACTATGGCTACACCTTC.